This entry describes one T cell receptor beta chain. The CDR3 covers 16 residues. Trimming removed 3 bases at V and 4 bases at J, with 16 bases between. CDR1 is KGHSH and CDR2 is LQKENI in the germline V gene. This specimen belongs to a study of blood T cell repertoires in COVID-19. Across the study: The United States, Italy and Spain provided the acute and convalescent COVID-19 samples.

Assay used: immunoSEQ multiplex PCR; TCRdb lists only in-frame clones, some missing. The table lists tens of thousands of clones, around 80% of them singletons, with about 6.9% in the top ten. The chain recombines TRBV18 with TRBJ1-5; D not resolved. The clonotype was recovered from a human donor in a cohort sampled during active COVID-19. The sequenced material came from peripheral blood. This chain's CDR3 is CASSPVREVQNQPQHF. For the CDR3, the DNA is TGTGCCAGCTCACCTGTTAGGGAGGTACAAAATCAGCCCCAGCATTTT.